The clone carrying this TCR beta chain was picked up one time. Its antigen is still unknown. The data originate from a study of cytomegalovirus exposure and HLA in healthy donors. Study-level findings and limits: Earlier analysis yielded a pattern in which most TCR beta V segments were productive about 90% or about 30% of the time.

The PCR used 60 Vbeta and 13 Jbeta primers. Some clones are missing from TCRdb's copy, which holds only in-frame ones; the method was immunoSEQ multiplex PCR. This sample has around 150,000 clones, with more than 65% found just once. This TCR derives from a man younger than 30 in good health and CMV-seropositive. Sequencing was performed on PBMCs.

The CDR3 loop reads CASNPALGDTLYGYTF. The CDR3 DNA sequence: TGTGCCAGCAACCCAGCGTTGGGAGACACCTTGTATGGCTACACCTTC. The V call is TRBV5-6, the J call TRBJ1-2; no reliable D call. The CDR3 spans 16 residues. Germline CDR1 is SGHDT and CDR2 is YYEEEE. The V end lost 6 bases, the J end lost 5 bases, and 23 bases lay between the germline ends.